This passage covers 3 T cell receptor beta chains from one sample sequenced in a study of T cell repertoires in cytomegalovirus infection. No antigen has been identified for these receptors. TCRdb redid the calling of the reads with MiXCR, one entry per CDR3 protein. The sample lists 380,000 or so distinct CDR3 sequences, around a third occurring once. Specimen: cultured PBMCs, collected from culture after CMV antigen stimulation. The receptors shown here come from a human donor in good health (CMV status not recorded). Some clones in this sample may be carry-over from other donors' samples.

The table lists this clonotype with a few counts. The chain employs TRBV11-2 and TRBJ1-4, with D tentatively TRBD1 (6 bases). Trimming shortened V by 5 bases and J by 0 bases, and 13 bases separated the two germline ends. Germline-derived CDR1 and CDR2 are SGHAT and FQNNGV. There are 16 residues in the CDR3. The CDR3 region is CASSQGTLATNEKLFF. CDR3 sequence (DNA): TGTGCCAGCAGCCAAGGGACACTTGCAACTAATGAAAAACTGTTTTTT.

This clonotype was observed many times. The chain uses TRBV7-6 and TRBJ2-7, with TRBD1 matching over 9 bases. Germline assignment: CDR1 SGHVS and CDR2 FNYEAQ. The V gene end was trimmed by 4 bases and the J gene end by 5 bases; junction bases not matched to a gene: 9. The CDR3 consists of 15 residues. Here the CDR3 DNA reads TGTGCCAGCAGCTCGTGGACGGGACAGGGCGACGAGCAGTACTTC. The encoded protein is CASSSWTGQGDEQYF.

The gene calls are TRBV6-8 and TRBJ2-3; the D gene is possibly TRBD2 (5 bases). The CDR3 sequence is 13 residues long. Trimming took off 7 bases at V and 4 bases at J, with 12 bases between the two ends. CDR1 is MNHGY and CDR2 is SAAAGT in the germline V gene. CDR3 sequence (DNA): TGTGCCAGCATCCCGGACGGGGCAGATACGCAGTATTTT. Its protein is CASIPDGADTQYF.